This T cell receptor (beta chain) appears in the sequencing data of a study of shared clonotypes between healthy human individuals (dated by TCRdb to between 2020 and 2021). Study-level background: The cohort included a few men and two women between 18 and 49 years of age. For each donor, CD4 naive and CD4 memory were each given three plates, CD8 naive was given two plates, and CD8 memory was given one plate. Libraries were prepared and TCR repertoires were sequenced by different laboratories using diverse techniques, in order to increase sequencing depth and limit assay-specific biases. To estimate repertoire size and how much clonotype sharing occurs between individuals, the study deeply sequenced the blood TCR repertoires of 5 or 6 healthy adults. Between about 0.9 and 8.9 billion PBMCs per donor were obtained by leukapheresis.

From cysteine to phenylalanine, the CDR3 is 16 amino acids long. The retained sequence is limited to the CDR3, 48 bases, with the frame set at the first base. After removal of 1 base from V and 7 bases from J, the junction retains 9 bases not matched to a gene. Looking up the germline V gene yields CDR1 WSHSY and CDR2 SAAADI. CD8 naive samples were CD45RO-negative cells positively selected for CCR7, giving a CD45RA+CCR7+ population that excluded TemRA cells. The donors were healthy, HIV-negative adults with no recently reported acute infections or vaccinations. Only Caucasian adults living in Nashville, Tennessee, USA were represented among the donors. Blood was obtained by leukapheresis, after which PBMCs were separated by Ficoll-Histopaque density gradient centrifugation and cryopreserved in liquid nitrogen vapor phase. Analytical flow cytometry was used to check the purity and quantity of each magnetically sorted T cell population. Genomic DNA was isolated from every sorted fraction and measured by UV absorbance on a Nanodrop 2000c.

On this clone itself: Its antigen remains undetermined. Base qualities are not at hand, and no much larger clone is one base apart.

What the work shows at the level of the full study, not this receptor alone: Sharing across several donors was observed for approximately 5% of naive CD4, 3% to 3.5% of naive CD8, over 2% of memory CD4, and roughly 0.4% of memory CD8 clonotypes. Rarefaction of sorted-subset datasets indicated incomplete sequencing despite the large sequencing depth. Compared with non-shared clonotypes, clonotypes shared by all four sorted-subset donors had higher generation probabilities. The small number of donors limited the genetic and exposure-history diversity represented. Pairwise subsampling indicated that sequencing depth was expected to affect the degree of clonotype sharing among donors. Naive subsets generally had larger estimated clonotype richness than memory subsets did. Only blood was sampled, and tissue TCR repertoires likely differ from those in blood.

TCR CDR3 regions were amplified from genomic DNA by multiplex PCR using the deep immunoSEQ assay. For each cell subset, the extracted genomic DNA was distributed evenly across all wells of several immunoSEQ 96-well plates, and each plate served as one replicate. For sorted subsets, 150 to 200 ng genomic DNA, equal to tens of thousands of T cell genomes, was loaded into each replicate PCR. Purified libraries were measured with a Qubit 3.0 fluorometer, size-checked on a Bioanalyzer 2100, and measured again with the KAPA Library Quantification kit. Every immunoSEQ 96-well plate was sequenced on a dedicated single-read 150-cycle Illumina NextSeq 550 flow cell. Under the source paper's analysis protocol: The immunoSEQ output contained only junctional sequences without quality scores, so filtering could not match that applied to full-length reads. Sequences were annotated with PyIR, a Python wrapper for IgBLAST v1.9, using IMGT germline references to assign V/J genes and CDR3. Reads were removed for weak V/J assignments (E-value above 1e-6), missing CDR3, stop codons, out-of-frame junctions, or ambiguous translated residues. V3J clonotypes were defined by identical inferred V gene, J gene, and CDR3 amino acid sequence. Percentage overlap between repertoires was computed as shared unique clonotypes divided by the size of the smaller repertoire. Repertoire richness was assessed with RTK rarefaction, the Chao1 estimator, and Recon v2.1 estimates of unobserved clonotypes. For all TCRbeta clonotypes obtained by the gDNA method from a handful of donors, generation probabilities were computed with OLGA. TCRdb retrieved this table from immuneACCESS and kept in-frame rearrangements only. Not all clones are present; in checked studies, unresolved V genes account for under half, and no reason is known for the remainder. V and J calls and clone size are as listed in that table; D and trimming were resolved from the DNA. The table for this sample lists just over 2,000,000 clones; over 85% of them were counted only once. More than 0.95% of the sample is held by the ten biggest clonotypes.

Sequencing used naive CD8+ T cells sorted from blood. Interpreted using the paper, the cell subset or site label stands for: CD45RA+CCR7+. The sequence is built from TRBV10-2 and TRBJ2-1; TRBD2 agrees with 8 junctional bases. This TCR derives from a man aged 18 to 29 in good health. The CDR3 is CASSELVERERNEQFF. The sequenced DNA: TGCGCCAGCAGTGAGTTAGTGGAGCGGGAGAGGAATGAGCAGTTCTTC.